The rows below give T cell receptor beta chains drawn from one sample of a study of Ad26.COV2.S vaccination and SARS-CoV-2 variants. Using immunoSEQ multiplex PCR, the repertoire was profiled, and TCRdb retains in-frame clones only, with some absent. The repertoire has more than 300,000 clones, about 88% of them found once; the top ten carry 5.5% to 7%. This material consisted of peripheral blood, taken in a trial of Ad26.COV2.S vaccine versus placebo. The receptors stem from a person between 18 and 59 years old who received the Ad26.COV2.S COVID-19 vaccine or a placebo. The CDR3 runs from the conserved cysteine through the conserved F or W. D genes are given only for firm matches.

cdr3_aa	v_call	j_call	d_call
CASKGDIYEQYF	TRBV2	TRBJ2-7	-
CASSRSTEAFF	TRBV12-3/TRBV12-4	TRBJ1-1	-
CASSVDPGLGTDTQYF	TRBV6-4	TRBJ2-3	TRBD2
CASKTGTLSTDTQYF	TRBV6-6	TRBJ2-3	-
CASSEPYLGGYTF	TRBV25-1	TRBJ1-2	-
CAWSERRTSGADTQYF	TRBV30	TRBJ2-3	TRBD2
CAWGDNEKLFF	TRBV30	TRBJ1-4	-
CAISPTGGDTEAFF	TRBV10-3	TRBJ1-1	-
CASSPGGRYGYTF	TRBV12-3/TRBV12-4	TRBJ1-2	TRBD1
CASSYSGSLENQPQHF	TRBV6-5	TRBJ1-5	-
CASSSPGSVTDTQYF	TRBV6-5	TRBJ2-3	-
CASSLHPLGKLDETQYF	TRBV27	TRBJ2-5	-
CASSWGQGDYEQYF	TRBV28	TRBJ2-7	TRBD1
CASACYEQYF	TRBV27	TRBJ2-7	-
CASGLSGTRGNTIYF	TRBV12-5	TRBJ1-3	-
CAWHSGGVLYEQFF	TRBV30	TRBJ2-1	TRBD2
CASSLSFGNQPQHF	TRBV27	TRBJ1-5	-
CASSWLGALKTDTQYF	TRBV28	TRBJ2-3	-
CASSYDGNTEAFF	TRBV5-1	TRBJ1-1	-
CASSPPNGQGRGRRTEAFF	TRBV18	TRBJ1-1	TRBD1
CSASPRADGYTF	TRBV20-1	TRBJ1-2	-
CASSYWGSLRDEPQHF	TRBV6-2/TRBV6-3	TRBJ1-5	-
CASSERPGSGNTIYF	TRBV5-1	TRBJ1-3	-
CASSEFRTGKRVWLFF	TRBV6-1	TRBJ2-1	TRBD1
CASSSLSYEQYF	TRBV27	TRBJ2-7	-
CAWSAGTGDTEAFF	TRBV30	TRBJ1-1	TRBD1
CASSEGGVSNQPQHF	TRBV2	TRBJ1-5	-
CASSLYSYGYTF	TRBV7-3	TRBJ1-2	-
CASSLNRGGGANTGELFF	TRBV5-5	TRBJ2-2	-
CASSLYRGGVNTEAFF	TRBV28	TRBJ1-1	TRBD1
CASSQRGQGIPFF	TRBV11-3	TRBJ1-1	-
CASFHGKTSGFNEQFF	TRBV5-1	TRBJ2-1	TRBD2
CASSSIRTGPRDEQYF	TRBV11-2	TRBJ2-7	TRBD1